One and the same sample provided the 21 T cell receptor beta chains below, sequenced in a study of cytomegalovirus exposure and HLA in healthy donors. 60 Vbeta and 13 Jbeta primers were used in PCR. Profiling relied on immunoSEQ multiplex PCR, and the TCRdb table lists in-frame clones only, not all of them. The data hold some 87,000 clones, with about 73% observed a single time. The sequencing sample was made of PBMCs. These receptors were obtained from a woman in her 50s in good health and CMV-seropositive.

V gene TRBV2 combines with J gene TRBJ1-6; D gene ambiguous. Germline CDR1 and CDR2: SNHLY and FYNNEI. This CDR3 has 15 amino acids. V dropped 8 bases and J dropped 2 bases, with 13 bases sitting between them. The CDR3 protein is CASLREVTYNSPLHF. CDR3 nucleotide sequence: TGTGCCAGCCTGCGGGAGGTGACCTATAATTCACCCCTCCACTTT. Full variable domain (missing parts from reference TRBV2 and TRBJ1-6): EPEVTQTPSHQVTQMGQEVILRCVPISNHLYFYWYRQILGQKVEFLVSFYNNEISEKSEIFDDQFSVERPDGSNFTLKIRSTKLEDSAMYFCASLREVTYNSPLHFGNGTRLTVT.

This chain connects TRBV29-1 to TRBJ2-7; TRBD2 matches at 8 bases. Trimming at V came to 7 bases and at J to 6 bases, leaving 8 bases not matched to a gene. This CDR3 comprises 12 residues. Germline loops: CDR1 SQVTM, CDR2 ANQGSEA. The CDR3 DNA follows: TGCAGCGCGGGACTAGGATTAGGCGAGCAGTACTTC. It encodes CSAGLGLGEQYF.

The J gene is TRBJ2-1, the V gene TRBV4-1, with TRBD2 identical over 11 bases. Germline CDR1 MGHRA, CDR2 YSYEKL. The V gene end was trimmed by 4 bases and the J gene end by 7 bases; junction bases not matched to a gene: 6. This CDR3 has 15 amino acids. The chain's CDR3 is CASSLLAGAGNEQFF. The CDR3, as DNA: TGCGCCAGCAGCCTACTAGCGGGAGCTGGAAATGAGCAGTTCTTC.

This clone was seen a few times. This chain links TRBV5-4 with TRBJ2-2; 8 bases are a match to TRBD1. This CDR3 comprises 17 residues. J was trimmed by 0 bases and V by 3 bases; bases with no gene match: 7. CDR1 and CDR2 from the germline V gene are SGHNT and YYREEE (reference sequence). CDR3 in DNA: TGTGCCAGCAGCTCTGGACAGGGCTCTTCGAACACCGGGGAGCTGTTTTTT. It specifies CASSSGQGSSNTGELFF.

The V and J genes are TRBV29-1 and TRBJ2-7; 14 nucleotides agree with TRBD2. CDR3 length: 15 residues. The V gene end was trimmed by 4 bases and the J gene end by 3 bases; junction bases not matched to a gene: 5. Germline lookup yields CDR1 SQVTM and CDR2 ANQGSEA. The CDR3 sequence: CSVAGTSGRVYEQYF. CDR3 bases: TGCAGCGTTGCCGGGACTAGCGGGAGAGTCTACGAGCAGTACTTC.

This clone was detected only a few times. CDR3 residues: CASSLNPVSWATNEKLFF. The CDR3 DNA is TGTGCCAGCAGCTTAAACCCCGTCTCCTGGGCGACTAATGAAAAACTGTTTTTT. The gene calls are TRBV11-1 and TRBJ1-4; no definite D call. The germline V and J ends were trimmed by 2 bases and 2 bases, with 18 bases remaining between them. Looked up from germline, CDR1 is SGHAT and CDR2 is FQDESV (reference sequence). CDR3 length: 18 amino acids. Full variable domain (remainder filled in from reference TRBV11-1 and TRBJ1-4): EAEVAQSPRYKITEKSQAVAFWCDPISGHATLYWYRQILGQGPELLVQFQDESVVDDSQLPKDRFSAERLKGVDSTLKIQPAELGDSAMYLCASSLNPVSWATNEKLFFGSGTQLSVL.

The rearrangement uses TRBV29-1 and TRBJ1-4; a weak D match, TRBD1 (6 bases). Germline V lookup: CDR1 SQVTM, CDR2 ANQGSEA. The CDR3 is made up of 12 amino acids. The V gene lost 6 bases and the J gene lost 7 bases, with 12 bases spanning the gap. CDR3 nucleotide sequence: TGCAGCGTGGGGGGGGCAGGTGAAAAACTGTTTTTT. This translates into CSVGGAGEKLFF.

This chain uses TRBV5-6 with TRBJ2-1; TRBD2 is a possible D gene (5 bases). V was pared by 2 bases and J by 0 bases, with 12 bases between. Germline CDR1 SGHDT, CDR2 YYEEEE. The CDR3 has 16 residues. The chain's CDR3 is CASSFDSGSSYNEQFF. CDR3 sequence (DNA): TGTGCCAGCAGCTTTGACTCGGGAAGCTCCTACAATGAGCAGTTCTTC.

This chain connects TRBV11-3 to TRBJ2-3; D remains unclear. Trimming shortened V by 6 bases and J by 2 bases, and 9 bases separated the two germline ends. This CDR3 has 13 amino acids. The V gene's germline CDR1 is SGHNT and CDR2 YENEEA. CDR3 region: CASSSIYTDTQYF. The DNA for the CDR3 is TGTGCCAGCAGTTCTATTTACACAGATACGCAGTATTTT.

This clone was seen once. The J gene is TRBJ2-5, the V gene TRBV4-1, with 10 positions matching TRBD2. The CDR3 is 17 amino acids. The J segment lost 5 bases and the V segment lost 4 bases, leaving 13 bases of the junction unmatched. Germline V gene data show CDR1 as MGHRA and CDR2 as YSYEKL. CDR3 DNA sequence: TGCGCCAGCAGCCCCATCCTAGCGGGAGCGGGCCGTGAGACCCAGTACTTC. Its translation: CASSPILAGAGRETQYF.

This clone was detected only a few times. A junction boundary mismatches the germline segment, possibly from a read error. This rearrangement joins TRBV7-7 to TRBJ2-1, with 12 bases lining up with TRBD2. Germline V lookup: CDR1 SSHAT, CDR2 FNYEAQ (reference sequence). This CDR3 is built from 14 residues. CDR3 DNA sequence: TGTGCTAGCAGCTCGGGACTAGCGGGCGATGAGCAGTTCTTC. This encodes CASSSGLAGDEQFF.

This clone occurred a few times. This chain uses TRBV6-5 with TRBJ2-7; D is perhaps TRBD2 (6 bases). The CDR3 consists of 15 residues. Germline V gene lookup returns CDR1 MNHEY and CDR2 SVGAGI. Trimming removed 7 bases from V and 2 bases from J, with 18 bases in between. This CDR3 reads CASKIGLGGTYEQYF. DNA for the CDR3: TGTGCCAGCAAAATTGGACTCGGCGGGACCTACGAGCAGTACTTC.

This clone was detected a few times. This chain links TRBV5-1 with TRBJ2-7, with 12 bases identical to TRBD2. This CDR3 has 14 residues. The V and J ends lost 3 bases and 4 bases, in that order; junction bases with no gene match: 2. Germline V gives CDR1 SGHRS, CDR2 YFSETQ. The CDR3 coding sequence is TGCGCCAGCAGCTCGACTAGCGGGAGTTACGAGCAGTACTTC. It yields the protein CASSSTSGSYEQYF.

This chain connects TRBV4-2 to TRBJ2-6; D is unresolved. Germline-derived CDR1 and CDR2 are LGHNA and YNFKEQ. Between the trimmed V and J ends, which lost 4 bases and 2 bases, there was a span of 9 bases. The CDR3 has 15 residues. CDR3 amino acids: CASSPTQAGANVLTF. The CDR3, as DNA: TGTGCCAGCAGCCCGACACAAGCTGGGGCCAACGTCCTGACTTTC.

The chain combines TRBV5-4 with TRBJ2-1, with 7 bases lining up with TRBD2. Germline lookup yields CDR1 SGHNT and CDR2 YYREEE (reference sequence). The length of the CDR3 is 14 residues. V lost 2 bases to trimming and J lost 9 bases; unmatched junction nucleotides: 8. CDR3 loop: CASSFWGRASEQFF. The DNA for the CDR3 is TGTGCCAGCAGCTTTTGGGGGAGGGCCAGTGAGCAGTTCTTC.

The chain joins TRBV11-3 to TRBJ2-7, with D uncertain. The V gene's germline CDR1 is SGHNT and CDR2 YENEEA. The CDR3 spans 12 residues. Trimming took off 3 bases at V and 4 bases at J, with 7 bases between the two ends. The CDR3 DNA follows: TGTGCCAGCAGCTTTGGCCGATACGAGCAGTACTTC. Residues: CASSFGRYEQYF. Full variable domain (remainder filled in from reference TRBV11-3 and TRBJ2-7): EAGVVQSPRYKIIEKKQPVAFWCNPISGHNTLYWYLQNLGQGPELLIRYENEEAVDDSQLPKDRFSAERLKGVDSTLKIQPAELGDSAVYLCASSFGRYEQYFGPGTRLTVT.

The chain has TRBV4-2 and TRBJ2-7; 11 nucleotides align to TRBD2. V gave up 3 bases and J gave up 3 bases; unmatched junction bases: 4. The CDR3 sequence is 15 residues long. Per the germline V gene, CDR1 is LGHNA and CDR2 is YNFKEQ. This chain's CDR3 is CASSHFLAGGYEQYF. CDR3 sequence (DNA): TGTGCCAGCAGCCATTTCCTAGCGGGAGGCTACGAGCAGTACTTC.

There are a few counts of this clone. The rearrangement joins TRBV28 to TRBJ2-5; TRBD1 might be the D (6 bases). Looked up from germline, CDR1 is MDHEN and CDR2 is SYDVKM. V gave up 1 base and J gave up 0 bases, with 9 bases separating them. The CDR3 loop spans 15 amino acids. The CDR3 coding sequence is TGTGCCAGCAGTTTATTAGGGGGTGACCAAGAGACCCAGTACTTC. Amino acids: CASSLLGGDQETQYF.

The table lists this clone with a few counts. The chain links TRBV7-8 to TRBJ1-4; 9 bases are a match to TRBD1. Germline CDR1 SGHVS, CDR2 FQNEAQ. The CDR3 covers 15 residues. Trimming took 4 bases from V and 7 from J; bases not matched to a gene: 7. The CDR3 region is CASSSRTGDGEKLFF. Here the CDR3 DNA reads TGTGCCAGCAGCTCCAGGACAGGGGACGGTGAAAAACTGTTTTTT. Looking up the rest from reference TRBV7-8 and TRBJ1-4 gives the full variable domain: GAGVSQSPRYKVAKRGQDVALRCDPISGHVSLFWYQQALGQGPEFLTYFQNEAQLDKSGLPSDRFFAERPEGSVSTLKIQRTQQEDSAVYLCASSSRTGDGEKLFFGSGTQLSVL.

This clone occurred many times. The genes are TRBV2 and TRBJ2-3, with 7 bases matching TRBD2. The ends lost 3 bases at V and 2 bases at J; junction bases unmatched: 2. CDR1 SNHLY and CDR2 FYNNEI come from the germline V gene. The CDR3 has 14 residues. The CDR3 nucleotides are TGTGCCAGCAGTGAGGGACTACCCACAGATACGCAGTATTTT. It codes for CASSEGLPTDTQYF. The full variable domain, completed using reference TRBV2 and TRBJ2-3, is EPEVTQTPSHQVTQMGQEVILRCVPISNHLYFYWYRQILGQKVEFLVSFYNNEISEKSEIFDDQFSVERPDGSNFTLKIRSTKLEDSAMYFCASSEGLPTDTQYFGPGTRLTVL.

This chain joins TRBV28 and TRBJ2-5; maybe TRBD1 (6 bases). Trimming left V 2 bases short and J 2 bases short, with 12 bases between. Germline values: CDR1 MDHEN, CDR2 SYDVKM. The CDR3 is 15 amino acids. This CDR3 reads CASSLTGIRQETQYF. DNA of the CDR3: TGTGCCAGCAGTTTAACAGGGATCAGACAAGAGACCCAGTACTTC.